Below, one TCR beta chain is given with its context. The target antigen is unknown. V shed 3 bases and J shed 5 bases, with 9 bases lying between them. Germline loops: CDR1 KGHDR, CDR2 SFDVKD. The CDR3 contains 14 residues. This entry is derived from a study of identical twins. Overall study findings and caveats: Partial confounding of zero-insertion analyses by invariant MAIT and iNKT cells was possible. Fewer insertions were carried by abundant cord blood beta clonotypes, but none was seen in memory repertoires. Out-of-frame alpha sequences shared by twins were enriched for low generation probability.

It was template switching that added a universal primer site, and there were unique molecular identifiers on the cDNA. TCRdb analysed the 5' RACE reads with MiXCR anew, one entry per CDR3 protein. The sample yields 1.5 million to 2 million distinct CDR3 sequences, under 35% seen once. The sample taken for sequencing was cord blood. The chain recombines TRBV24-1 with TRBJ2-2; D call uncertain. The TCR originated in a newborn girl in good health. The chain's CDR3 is CATSDNARTGELFF. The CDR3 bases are TGTGCCACCAGTGATAATGCTAGGACCGGGGAGCTGTTTTTT.